This T cell receptor (beta chain) was captured in a study of blood T cell repertoires in COVID-19. Study-wide background: Material from acute and convalescent COVID-19 was sourced from the United States, Italy and Spain. PBMCs, B-cell-depleted T cells, or T cells provided the cDNA or gDNA that made up the material.

The repertoire was sequenced with immunoSEQ multiplex PCR; TCRdb's copy has only in-frame clones and lacks some. This sample has a few hundred thousand clones, with 80% to 90% found just once. The CDR3 covers 15 residues. V was pared by 3 bases and J by 6 bases, with 15 bases between. Germline CDR1 reads LNHDA; CDR2 reads SQIVND (reference sequence). This clone was recorded only once. The sequence was collected from a woman between 35 and 50 years old who had recovered from COVID-19. Source material: peripheral blood. This rearrangement joins TRBV19 to TRBJ1-5, with D possibly TRBD1 on 6 matching bases. The CDR3 protein is CASSIVGGDGQPQHF. CDR3 nucleotides: TGTGCCAGTAGTATCGTAGGGGGGGACGGTCAGCCCCAGCATTTT.